Shown below are 5 T cell receptor beta chains from a single sample sequenced in a study of shared clonotypes between healthy human individuals. The data were produced by immunoSEQ multiplex PCR, yet TCRdb's version contains in-frame clones alone and is incomplete. Here the sample spans 550,000 to 700,000 clones, approximately 73% being singletons. The source material was memory CD4+ T cells sorted from blood. As for subset: CD45RA-negative fraction. The receptors originated from a woman in her twenties or thirties in good health.

The V and J genes are TRBV28 and TRBJ1-2, with 11 bases identical to TRBD1. CDR3 length: 14 amino acids. V was pared by 6 bases and J by 6 bases, with 6 bases of the junction left unmatched. Germline V gene sequence: CDR1 MDHEN, CDR2 SYDVKM. The CDR3 here is CASRPWGQGDGYTF. CDR3 DNA sequence: TGTGCCAGCAGACCCTGGGGACAGGGGGATGGCTACACCTTC.

The genes are TRBV11-2 and TRBJ2-2; D remains ambiguous. Germline V gene data show CDR1 as SGHAT and CDR2 as FQNNGV. The V gene lost 5 bases and the J gene lost 6 bases, with 13 bases spanning the gap. This CDR3 has 14 amino acids. This CDR3 reads CASSAYGRAGELFF. The CDR3, as DNA: TGTGCCAGCAGCGCCTATGGTCGGGCCGGGGAGCTGTTTTTT.

V usage is TRBV7-9 and J usage is TRBJ2-7, with 8 bases fitting TRBD2. Looked up from germline, CDR1 is SEHNR and CDR2 is FQNEAQ (reference sequence). V shed 5 bases and J 5 bases; nucleotides not matched to a gene: 8. This CDR3 region has 14 residues. In DNA form, the CDR3 reads TGTGCCAGCAGCCCAACGGGTAGCGGGGACGAGCAGTACTTC. This translates into CASSPTGSGDEQYF.

The J gene is TRBJ1-2, the V gene TRBV6-5; perhaps TRBD1 as D (5 bases). The CDR3 loop spans 14 amino acids. Germline-derived CDR1 and CDR2 are MNHEY and SVGAGI. Trimming took off 7 bases at V and 4 bases at J, with 16 bases between the two ends. CDR3 nucleotide sequence: TGTGCCAGCAATGGGGACTTAACTACCTATGGCTACACCTTC. It encodes CASNGDLTTYGYTF.

The chain combines TRBV6-6 with TRBJ2-6; D is ambiguous. This CDR3 comprises 15 residues. The V gene lost 4 bases and the J gene lost 0 bases, with 7 bases spanning the gap. The V gene's germline CDR1 is MNHNY and CDR2 SVGAGI (reference sequence). CDR3 protein: CASSLPNSGANVLTF. The DNA of the CDR3 is TGTGCCAGCAGTTTGCCGAACTCTGGGGCCAACGTCCTGACTTTC.